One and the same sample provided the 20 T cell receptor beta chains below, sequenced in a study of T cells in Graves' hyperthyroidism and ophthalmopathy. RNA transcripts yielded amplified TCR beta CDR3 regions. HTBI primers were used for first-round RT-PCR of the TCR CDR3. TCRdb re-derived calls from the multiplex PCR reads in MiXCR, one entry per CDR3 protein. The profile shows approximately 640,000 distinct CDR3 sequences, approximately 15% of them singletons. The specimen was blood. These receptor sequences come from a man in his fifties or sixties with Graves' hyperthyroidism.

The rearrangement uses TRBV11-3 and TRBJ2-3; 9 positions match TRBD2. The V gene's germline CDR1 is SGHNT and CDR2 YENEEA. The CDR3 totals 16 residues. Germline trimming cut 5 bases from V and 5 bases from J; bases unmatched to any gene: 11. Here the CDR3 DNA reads TGTGCCAGCAGCCCCAACCCCGCAGCGGGGGGAGATACGCAGTATTTT. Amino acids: CASSPNPAAGGDTQYF. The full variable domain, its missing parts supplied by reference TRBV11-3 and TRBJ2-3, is EAGVVQSPRYKIIEKKQPVAFWCNPISGHNTLYWYLQNLGQGPELLIRYENEEAVDDSQLPKDRFSAERLKGVDSTLKIQPAELGDSAVYLCASSPNPAAGGDTQYFGPGTRLTVL.

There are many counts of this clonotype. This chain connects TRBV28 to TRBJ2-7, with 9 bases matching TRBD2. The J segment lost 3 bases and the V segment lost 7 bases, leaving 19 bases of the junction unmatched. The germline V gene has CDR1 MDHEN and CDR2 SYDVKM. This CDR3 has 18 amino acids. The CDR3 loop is CASKIAGVLRSPRYEQYF. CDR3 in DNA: TGTGCCAGCAAGATAGCGGGAGTTCTCCGATCCCCCCGCTACGAGCAGTACTTC.

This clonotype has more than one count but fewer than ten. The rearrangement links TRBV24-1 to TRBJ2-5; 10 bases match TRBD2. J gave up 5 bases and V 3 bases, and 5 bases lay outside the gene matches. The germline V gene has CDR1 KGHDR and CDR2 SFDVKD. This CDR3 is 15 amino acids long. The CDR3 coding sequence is TGTGCCACCAGTGATCCGGGACTAGCGTTGGAGACCCAGTACTTC. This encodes CATSDPGLALETQYF.

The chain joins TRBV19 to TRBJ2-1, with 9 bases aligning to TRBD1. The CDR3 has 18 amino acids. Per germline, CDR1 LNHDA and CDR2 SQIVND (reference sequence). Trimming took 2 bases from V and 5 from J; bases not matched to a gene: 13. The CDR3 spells CASSISPPWGQGNNEQFF. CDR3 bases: TGTGCCAGTAGTATATCCCCCCCGTGGGGACAGGGCAACAATGAGCAGTTCTTC. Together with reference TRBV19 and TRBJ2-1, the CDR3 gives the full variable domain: DGGITQSPKYLFRKEGQNVTLSCEQNLNHDAMYWYRQDPGQGLRLIYYSQIVNDFQKGDIAEGYSVSREKKESFPLTVTSAQKNPTAFYLCASSISPPWGQGNNEQFFGPGTRLTVL.

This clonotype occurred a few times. DNA of the CDR3: TGCGCCAGCAGCTGGGGGGACTTGTACAATGAGCAGTTCTTC. Protein: CASSWGDLYNEQFF. The J gene is TRBJ2-1, the V gene TRBV5-1; TRBD2 is a possible D gene (6 bases). The V gene lost 3 bases and the J gene lost 4 bases, with 11 bases spanning the gap. Germline V gene sequence: CDR1 SGHRS, CDR2 YFSETQ. The CDR3 runs to 14 residues.

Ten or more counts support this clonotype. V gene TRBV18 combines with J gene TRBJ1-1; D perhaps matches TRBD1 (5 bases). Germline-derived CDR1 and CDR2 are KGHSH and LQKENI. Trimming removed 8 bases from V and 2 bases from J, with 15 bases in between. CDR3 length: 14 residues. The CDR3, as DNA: TGTGCCAGCAGTCCCCGAAGGGGCAACACTGAAGCTTTCTTT. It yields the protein CASSPRRGNTEAFF.

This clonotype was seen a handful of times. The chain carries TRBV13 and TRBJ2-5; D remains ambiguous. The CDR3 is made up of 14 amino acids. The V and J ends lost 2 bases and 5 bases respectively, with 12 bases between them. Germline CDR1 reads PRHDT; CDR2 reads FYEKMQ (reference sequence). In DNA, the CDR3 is TGTGCCAGCAGCTTATATGGGCCCGGGGAGACCCAGTACTTC. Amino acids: CASSLYGPGETQYF.

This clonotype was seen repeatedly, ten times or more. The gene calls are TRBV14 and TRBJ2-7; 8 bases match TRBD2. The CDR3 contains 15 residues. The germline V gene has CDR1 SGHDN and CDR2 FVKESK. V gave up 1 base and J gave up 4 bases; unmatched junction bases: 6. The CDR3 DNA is TGTGCCAGCAGCCAAGGAGCGGGAGCGTGGTACGAGCAGTACTTC. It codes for CASSQGAGAWYEQYF. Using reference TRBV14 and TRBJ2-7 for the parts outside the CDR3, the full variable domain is EAGVTQFPSHSVIEKGQTVTLRCDPISGHDNLYWYRRVMGKEIKFLLHFVKESKQDESGMPNNRFLAERTGGTYSTLKVQPAELEDSGVYFCASSQGAGAWYEQYFGPGTRLTVT.

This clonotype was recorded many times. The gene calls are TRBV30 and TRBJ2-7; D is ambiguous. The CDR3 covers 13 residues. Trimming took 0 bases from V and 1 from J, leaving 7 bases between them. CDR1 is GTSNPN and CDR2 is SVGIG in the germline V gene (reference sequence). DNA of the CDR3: TGTGCCTGGAGTGTACACGGGTCCTACGAGCAGTACTTC. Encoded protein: CAWSVHGSYEQYF.

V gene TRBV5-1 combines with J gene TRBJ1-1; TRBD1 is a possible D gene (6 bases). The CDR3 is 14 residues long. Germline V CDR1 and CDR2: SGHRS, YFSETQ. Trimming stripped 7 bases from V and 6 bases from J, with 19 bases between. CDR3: CASGPGVLNPEAFF. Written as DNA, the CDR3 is TGCGCCAGCGGCCCAGGGGTACTTAATCCTGAAGCTTTCTTT.

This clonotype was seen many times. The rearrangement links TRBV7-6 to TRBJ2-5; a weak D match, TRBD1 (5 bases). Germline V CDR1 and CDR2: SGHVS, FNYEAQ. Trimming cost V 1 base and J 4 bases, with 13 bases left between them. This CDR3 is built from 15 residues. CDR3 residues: CASSLEQGTGETQYF. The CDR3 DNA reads TGTGCCAGCAGCTTAGAGCAGGGTACAGGAGAGACCCAGTACTTC. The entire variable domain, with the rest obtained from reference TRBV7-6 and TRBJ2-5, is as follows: GAGVSQSPRYKVTKRGQDVALRCDPISGHVSLYWYRQALGQGPEFLTYFNYEAQQDKSGLPNDRFSAERPEGSISTLTIQRTEQRDSAMYRCASSLEQGTGETQYFGPGTRLLVL.

The CDR3 sequence: CASSLGGFNEKLFF. As DNA, the CDR3 is TGTGCCAGCAGTTTAGGGGGGTTTAATGAAAAACTGTTTTTT. The rearrangement links TRBV12-3 or TRBV12-4 to TRBJ1-4, with D possibly being TRBD1 (5 bases). The CDR3 sequence is 14 residues long. V was cut by 1 base and J by 4 bases, with 7 bases left in between.

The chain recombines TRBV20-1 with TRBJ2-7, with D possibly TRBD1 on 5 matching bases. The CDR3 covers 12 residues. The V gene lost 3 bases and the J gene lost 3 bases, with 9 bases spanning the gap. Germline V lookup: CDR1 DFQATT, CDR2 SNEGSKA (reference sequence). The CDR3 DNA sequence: TGCAGTGCTAGGGCCAGGGACTACGAGCAGTACTTC. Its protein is CSARARDYEQYF.

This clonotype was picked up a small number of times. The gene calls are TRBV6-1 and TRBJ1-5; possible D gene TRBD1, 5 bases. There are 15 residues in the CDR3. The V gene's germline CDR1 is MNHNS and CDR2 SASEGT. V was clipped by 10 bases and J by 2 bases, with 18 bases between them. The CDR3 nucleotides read TGTGCCATACGATTCGGGGGTTTGGGCAATCAGCCCCAGCATTTT. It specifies CAIRFGGLGNQPQHF.

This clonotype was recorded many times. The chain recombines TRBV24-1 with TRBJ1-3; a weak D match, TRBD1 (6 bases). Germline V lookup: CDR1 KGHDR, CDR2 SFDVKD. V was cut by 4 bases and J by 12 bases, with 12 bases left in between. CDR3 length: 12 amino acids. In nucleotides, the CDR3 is TGTGCCACCAGTGACCAGGGACATATCATATATTTT. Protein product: CATSDQGHIIYF.

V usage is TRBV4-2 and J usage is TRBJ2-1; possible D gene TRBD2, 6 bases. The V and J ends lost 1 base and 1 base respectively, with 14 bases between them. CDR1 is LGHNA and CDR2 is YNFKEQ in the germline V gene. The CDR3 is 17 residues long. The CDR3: CASSQGGISGSYNEQFF. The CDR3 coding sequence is TGTGCCAGCAGCCAAGGAGGGATTAGCGGATCCTACAATGAGCAGTTCTTC.

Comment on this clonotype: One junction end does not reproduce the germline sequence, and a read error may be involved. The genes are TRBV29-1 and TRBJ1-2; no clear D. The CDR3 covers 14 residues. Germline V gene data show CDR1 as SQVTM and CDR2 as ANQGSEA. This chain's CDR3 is CSAEESAIGYGYTF. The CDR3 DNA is TGCAGCGCTGAAGAATCCGCAATTGGCTATGGCTACACCTTC.

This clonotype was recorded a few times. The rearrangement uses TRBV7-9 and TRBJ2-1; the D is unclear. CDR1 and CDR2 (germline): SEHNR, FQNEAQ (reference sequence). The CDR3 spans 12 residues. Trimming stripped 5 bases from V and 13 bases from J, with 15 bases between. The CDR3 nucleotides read TGTGCCAGCAGCCCCTCGGGTAGTCTCCAGTTCTTC. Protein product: CASSPSGSLQFF.

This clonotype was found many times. Here the CDR3 DNA reads TGTGCCAGCAGCTTCCAGGGAAGTGGCGAGACCCAGTACTTC. Protein sequence: CASSFQGSGETQYF. The chain couples TRBV7-2 to TRBJ2-5; the D gene is possibly TRBD1 (5 bases). The CDR3 runs 14 residues. Germline V lookup: CDR1 SGHTA, CDR2 FQGNSA. Deletions cut 3 bases from V and 5 bases from J, with 13 bases between.

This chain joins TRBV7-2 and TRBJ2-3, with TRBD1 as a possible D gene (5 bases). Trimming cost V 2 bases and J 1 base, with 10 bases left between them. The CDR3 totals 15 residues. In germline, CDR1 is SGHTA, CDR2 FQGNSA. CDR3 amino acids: CASSLQAGRTDTQYF. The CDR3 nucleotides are TGTGCCAGCAGCTTACAGGCAGGGCGCACAGATACGCAGTATTTT.